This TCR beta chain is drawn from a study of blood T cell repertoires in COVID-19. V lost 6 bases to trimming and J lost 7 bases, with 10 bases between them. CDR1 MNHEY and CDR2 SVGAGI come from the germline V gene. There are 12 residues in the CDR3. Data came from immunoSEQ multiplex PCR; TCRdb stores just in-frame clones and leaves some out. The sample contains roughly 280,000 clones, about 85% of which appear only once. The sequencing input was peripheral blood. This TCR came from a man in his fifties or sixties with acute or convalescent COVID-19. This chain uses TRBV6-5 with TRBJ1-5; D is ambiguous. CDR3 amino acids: CASSSPGQPQHF. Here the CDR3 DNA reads TGTGCCAGCAGCTCCCCGGGACAGCCCCAGCATTTT.